These 24 T cell receptor beta chains were sequenced from one sample in a study of T cell responses to AZD1222 COVID-19 vaccine. Some clones are missing from TCRdb's copy, which holds only in-frame ones; the method was immunoSEQ multiplex PCR. The table has some 72,000 clones, about 92% seen once. The source material was peripheral blood, sampled on day 0 of MenACWY control vaccination. Receptors were obtained from an adult in good health.

The V call is TRBV4-3, the J call TRBJ2-7; D unresolved. The CDR3 is 15 residues long. The germline CDR1 and CDR2 sequences are LGHNA and YSLEER. The V end lost 0 bases, the J end lost 0 bases, and 9 bases lay between the germline ends. The CDR3 loop reads CASSQDKAPSYEQYF. In nucleotides, the CDR3 is TGCGCCAGCAGCCAAGATAAAGCTCCCTCCTACGAGCAGTACTTC.

The genes are TRBV6-5 and TRBJ2-7; D may match TRBD1 or TRBD2 (5 bases each). The CDR3 spans 11 residues. Germline V gene sequence: CDR1 MNHEY, CDR2 SVGAGI. V was pared by 10 bases and J by 7 bases, with 14 bases between. The CDR3 nucleotides are TGTGCCACAGGGACGGAGGAGGAGCAGTACTTC. It translates to CATGTEEEQYF.

J is TRBJ1-1 and V is TRBV2; no clear D. CDR1 is SNHLY, CDR2 FYNNEI, per germline. Trimming left V 8 bases short and J 1 base short, with 11 bases between. The CDR3 is made up of 13 amino acids. CDR3 sequence (DNA): TGTGCCAGCGGTATGCGACAGAACACTGAAGCTTTCTTT. This sequence encodes CASGMRQNTEAFF. Variable domain in full (rest from reference TRBV2 and TRBJ1-1): EPEVTQTPSHQVTQMGQEVILRCVPISNHLYFYWYRQILGQKVEFLVSFYNNEISEKSEIFDDQFSVERPDGSNFTLKIRSTKLEDSAMYFCASGMRQNTEAFFGQGTRLTVV.

This chain's CDR3 is CASMRENSYGYTF. DNA of the CDR3: TGTGCCAGCATGAGGGAAAACAGCTATGGCTACACCTTC. This sequence joins TRBV5-4 and TRBJ1-2; D remains unclear. The CDR3 is 13 residues long. Looked up from germline, CDR1 is SGHNT and CDR2 is YYREEE (reference sequence). Trimming shortened V by 6 bases and J by 4 bases, and 13 bases separated the two germline ends.

The V gene is TRBV13, the J gene TRBJ2-3, with a tentative D call TRBD2 (6 bases). Germline-derived CDR1 and CDR2 are PRHDT and FYEKMQ (reference sequence). Trimming stripped 1 base from V and 2 bases from J, with 13 bases between. The CDR3 has 16 residues. CDR3 region: CASSLVAGLNTDTQYF. Written as DNA, the CDR3 is TGTGCCAGCAGCTTAGTTGCGGGACTTAACACAGATACGCAGTATTTT. Based on the CDR3 plus reference TRBV13 and TRBJ2-3, the full variable domain is AAGVIQSPRHLIKEKRETATLKCYPIPRHDTVYWYQQGPGQDPQFLISFYEKMQSDKGSIPDRFSAQQFSDYHSELNMSSLELGDSALYFCASSLVAGLNTDTQYFGPGTRLTVL.

In DNA form, the CDR3 reads TGTGCCAGCAGTTACGACGGGGTTACCGGGGAGCTGTTTTTT. Protein sequence: CASSYDGVTGELFF. This chain uses TRBV6-2 or TRBV6-3 with TRBJ2-2; D might be TRBD2 (5 bases). CDR1 is MNHEY, CDR2 SVGEGT, per germline. The V gene lost 2 bases and the J gene lost 5 bases, with 9 bases spanning the gap. The CDR3 runs 14 residues.

The genes are TRBV7-6 and TRBJ1-1; no clear D gene. The CDR3 is 14 amino acids. Trimming took 2 bases from V and 1 from J, leaving 8 bases between them. The germline V gene has CDR1 SGHVS and CDR2 FNYEAQ. CDR3 in DNA: TGTGCCAGCAGCTTAACTGCTAAGAACACTGAAGCTTTCTTT. The encoded protein is CASSLTAKNTEAFF.

The chain is built from TRBV6-2 or TRBV6-3 and TRBJ2-7, with 9 bases matching TRBD1. Trimming took 5 bases from V and 6 from J; bases not matched to a gene: 8. The CDR3 consists of 14 residues. Germline CDR1 is MNHEY and CDR2 is SVGEGT. This chain's CDR3 is CASSTGDRVAEQYF. The CDR3 coding sequence is TGTGCCAGCAGTACAGGGGACAGGGTTGCCGAGCAGTACTTC.

This sequence joins TRBV6-2 or TRBV6-3 and TRBJ1-1; tentative D call: TRBD1 (6 bases). V lost 4 bases to trimming and J lost 4 bases, with 19 bases between them. The CDR3 has 16 residues. Looked up from germline, CDR1 is MNHEY and CDR2 is SVGEGT. CDR3 protein: CASSFDQQGGFTEAFF. Written as DNA, the CDR3 is TGTGCCAGCAGTTTCGACCAACAGGGAGGGTTCACTGAAGCTTTCTTT.

This sequence joins TRBV5-1 and TRBJ2-3; the D gene is possibly TRBD1 (7 bases). The CDR3 runs to 15 residues. V shed 4 bases and J shed 5 bases, with 17 bases lying between them. CDR1 is SGHRS, CDR2 YFSETQ, per germline. CDR3 sequence reads: CASSHTSGGRDTQYF. DNA of the CDR3: TGCGCCAGCAGCCATACGTCAGGGGGGCGAGATACGCAGTATTTT.

The CDR3 loop is CASSEGQGAQTQYF. The CDR3 region has the DNA TGCGCCAGCAGCGAAGGACAGGGGGCTCAGACCCAGTACTTC. The chain recombines TRBV5-1 with TRBJ2-5; 11 positions agree with TRBD1. The ends lost 4 bases at V and 6 bases at J; junction bases unmatched: 5. CDR1 and CDR2 (germline): SGHRS, YFSETQ. This CDR3 spans 14 amino acids. Filled out from reference TRBV5-1 and TRBJ2-5, the complete variable domain reads KAGVTQTPRYLIKTRGQQVTLSCSPISGHRSVSWYQQTPGQGLQFLFEYFSETQRNKGNFPGRFSGRQFSNSRSEMNVSTLELGDSALYLCASSEGQGAQTQYFGPGTRLLVL.

The chain combines TRBV28 with TRBJ1-4; D is possibly TRBD1 (6 bases). The CDR3 totals 15 residues. Germline V CDR1 and CDR2: MDHEN, SYDVKM. Trimming took off 4 bases at V and 0 bases at J, with 9 bases between the two ends. DNA for the CDR3: TGTGCCAGCAGTTCCTCAGGGGCAACTAATGAAAAACTGTTTTTT. It is translated as CASSSSGATNEKLFF.

The chain is built from TRBV6-5 and TRBJ2-1; D is uncertain. This CDR3 is built from 11 residues. V was trimmed by 6 bases and J by 10 bases, leaving 10 bases between them. CDR1 and CDR2 (germline): MNHEY, SVGAGI. The CDR3 nucleotides read TGTGCCAGCAGGTCGGCTGGCGAGCAGTTCTTC. Translating gives CASRSAGEQFF.

The chain has TRBV30 and TRBJ2-7; the D gene could be TRBD1 or TRBD2 (5 bases each). The V gene lost 5 bases and the J gene lost 1 base, with 15 bases spanning the gap. Germline values: CDR1 GTSNPN, CDR2 SVGIG (reference sequence). The CDR3 sequence is 14 residues long. Here the CDR3 DNA reads TGTGCCTGGGGGACGCAGACACTATCCTACGAGCAGTACTTC. Its translation is CAWGTQTLSYEQYF.

This chain joins TRBV28 and TRBJ1-2, with D maybe TRBD1 (5 bases). The germline CDR1 and CDR2 sequences are MDHEN and SYDVKM. This CDR3 comprises 12 residues. Between the trimmed V and J ends, which lost 6 bases and 2 bases, there was a span of 7 bases. CDR3 sequence reads: CASSPGNYGYTF. DNA of the CDR3: TGTGCCAGCAGCCCAGGGAACTATGGCTACACCTTC.

The J gene is TRBJ1-5, the V gene TRBV18, with TRBD1 identical over 8 bases. In germline, CDR1 is KGHSH, CDR2 LQKENI. Trimming took 0 bases from V and 7 from J; bases not matched to a gene: 8. The CDR3 totals 16 residues. The CDR3 DNA reads TGTGCCAGCTCACCACCAACACAGGGGGTTGCCCAGCCCCAGCATTTT. This encodes CASSPPTQGVAQPQHF.

This chain joins TRBV3-1 (or the pseudogene TRBV3-2) and TRBJ2-7; no reliable D call. The CDR3 sequence is 12 residues long. Germline V gene sequence: CDR1 LGHDT, CDR2 YNNKEL (reference sequence). V was cut by 2 bases and J by 5 bases, with 7 bases left in between. The CDR3 is CASSQSPDEQYF. The CDR3, as DNA: TGTGCCAGCAGCCAATCCCCTGACGAGCAGTACTTC.

J is TRBJ1-1 and V is TRBV15; D unresolved. CDR3 size: 13 residues. The germline CDR1 and CDR2 sequences are LNHNV and YYDKDF (reference sequence). V gave up 0 bases and J gave up 1 base, with 3 bases separating them. The CDR3 here is CATSRESNTEAFF. The CDR3 bases are TGTGCCACCAGCAGAGAATCGAACACTGAAGCTTTCTTT.

This chain links TRBV30 with TRBJ2-3; D gene uncertain. V dropped 0 bases and J dropped 2 bases, with 6 bases sitting between them. The CDR3 is 13 amino acids. CDR1 is GTSNPN, CDR2 SVGIG, per germline (reference sequence). This CDR3 is CAWSVRPTDTQYF. For the CDR3, the DNA is TGTGCCTGGAGTGTTCGTCCCACAGATACGCAGTATTTT.

The V and J genes are TRBV6-5 and TRBJ1-3, with D possibly matching TRBD1 (5 bases). Germline CDR1 reads MNHEY; CDR2 reads SVGAGI. The CDR3 has 14 residues. V gave up 2 bases and J gave up 3 bases, with 8 bases separating them. This chain's CDR3 is CASSYRGFGNTIYF. The CDR3 DNA is TGTGCCAGCAGTTACCGGGGGTTTGGAAACACCATATATTTT.

The chain recombines TRBV28 with TRBJ2-4; D remains unclear. V lost 1 base and J 1 base, leaving 8 bases between the germline ends. CDR3 length: 15 amino acids. Germline values: CDR1 MDHEN, CDR2 SYDVKM. DNA of the CDR3: TGTGCCAGCAGTTTATTTGCCCAGGCCAAAAACATTCAGTACTTC. Its protein product is CASSLFAQAKNIQYF.

The chain uses TRBV5-1 and TRBJ2-1; D possibly corresponds to TRBD2 (6 bases). The CDR3 is 17 amino acids. CDR1 is SGHRS, CDR2 YFSETQ, per germline. V was shortened by 3 bases and J by 6 bases, with 22 bases between the two germline ends. CDR3 loop: CASSSTPTSLGVNEQFF. Written as DNA, the CDR3 is TGCGCCAGCAGCTCCACACCCACTAGCTTAGGAGTCAATGAGCAGTTCTTC.

This chain connects TRBV2 to TRBJ2-7, with D maybe TRBD1 (6 bases). CDR1 is SNHLY, CDR2 FYNNEI, per germline. The CDR3 totals 15 residues. The V end was cut by 5 bases, the J end by 2 bases, with 16 bases between. As DNA, the CDR3 is TGTGCCAGCAGTTCCGGGACACCACCTCCCTACGAGCAGTACTTC. Protein product: CASSSGTPPPYEQYF.

The CDR3, as DNA: TGTGCCAGCCGAAGCAGGGGGGCTGTTGAAAAACTGTTTTTT. As protein: CASRSRGAVEKLFF. The V and J genes are TRBV3-1 (or the pseudogene TRBV3-2) and TRBJ1-4; 7 bases map to TRBD1. From germline, CDR1 is LGHDT and CDR2 YNNKEL (reference sequence). The V and J ends lost 8 bases and 7 bases, in that order; junction bases with no gene match: 10. This CDR3 is 14 amino acids long.